The source of this T cell receptor beta chain is a study of cytomegalovirus exposure and HLA in healthy donors. Despite likely unrecorded immune exposures, the donors were nominally healthy at the time of sampling. CDR1 and CDR2 from the germline V gene are SQVTM and ANQGSEA. The trim removed 4 bases at V and 6 bases at J, leaving 13 bases unmatched. This CDR3 has 17 residues. This clone was observed a handful of times. Primers for the PCR totalled 60 Vbeta and 13 Jbeta. Libraries were prepared by immunoSEQ multiplex PCR; TCRdb keeps only in-frame clonotypes and omits some of them. The sample has 98,000 or so clones; 76% are singletons.

This sequence originates from a middle-aged man in good health and CMV-seronegative. This chain uses TRBV29-1 with TRBJ2-7; 15 nucleotides align to TRBD2. Material for sequencing was PBMCs. Written as DNA, the CDR3 is TGCAGCGTTGCATCACCATCGGGACTAGCGGGAGGAGGCGAGCAGTACTTC. Translation: CSVASPSGLAGGGEQYF.